This T cell receptor (beta chain) emerged from a study of T cell responses to AZD1222 COVID-19 vaccine. Study in general: Pooled together were second doses at about 4 or about 12 weeks. Study-level points and caveats: White British ancestry dominated among donors, who included more females, and clonal diversity was possibly underestimated. Repertoires were obtained solely post-peak T cell response. Among spike-specific TCRs, nearly half reportedly target unmutated variant regions.

Repertoires were generated with immunoSEQ multiplex PCR, while TCRdb's copy carries only in-frame clones and drops some. Of about 140,000 clones in the sample, 70% to 90% were seen once. In the case of this clone: The antigen remains unidentified.

CDR3 length equals 13 residues. Sequences were derived from peripheral blood, sampled on day 0 of AZD1222 vaccination. This TCR was recovered from an adult in good health. The V call is TRBV21-1, the J call TRBJ1-4; no DNA check was done on the table's D call, TRBD1. TRBV21-1 is deemed a pseudogene. CDR3 protein: CASSSDSVEKLFF. The CDR3 nucleotides are TGTGCCAGCAGCAGCGACAGCGTTGAAAAACTGTTTTTT.